This T cell receptor (beta chain) originates from a study of shared clonotypes between healthy human individuals. Sequencing was performed with immunoSEQ multiplex PCR; in TCRdb, only in-frame clones are kept and a portion is missing. The sample carries about 2.3 million clones, under 95% recorded once. With 9 bases removed from V and 7 bases from J, the gap between germline ends came to 23 bases. Per germline, CDR1 SGHRS and CDR2 YFSETQ. The CDR3 length is 15 residues. The sequence derives from a man aged 18 to 29 in good health. Some clones in this sample may be carry-over from other donors' samples. Sequencing used naive CD4+ T cells from PBMCs. The subset: CD45RA+ positively selected. The chain carries TRBV5-1 and TRBJ2-1; tentatively, D is TRBD1 or TRBD2 (6 bases each). The CDR3 DNA is TGCGCCACCTTTAGGGGAGACAGGCGGGGTAATGAGCAGTTCTTC. Its protein is CATFRGDRRGNEQFF.